This passage covers 3 T cell receptor beta chains from one sample sequenced in a study of shared clonotypes between healthy human individuals. Only in-frame clones appear in the TCRdb table, and some are missing; sequencing was by immunoSEQ multiplex PCR. The table lists roughly 760,000 clones, 74% of them singletons. Sequencing was done on a sample of memory CD4+ T cells sorted from blood. The subset was: CD45RA-negative fraction. The receptors stem from a woman in her 30s in good health.

The gene calls are TRBV10-3 and TRBJ2-1, with D unclear. The ends were cut back, 8 bases at V and 5 bases at J, with 10 bases in the middle. CDR3 length equals 12 residues. CDR1 is ENHRY, CDR2 SYGVKD, per germline. The CDR3: CAIADMDNEQFF. The CDR3 nucleotides are TGTGCCATCGCGGATATGGACAATGAGCAGTTCTTC.

The table lists this clone with a few counts. V usage is TRBV5-1 and J usage is TRBJ2-2; 13 nucleotides match TRBD2. Unmatched junction bases numbered 9, after V lost 4 bases and J lost 3 bases. This CDR3 region has 18 residues. Germline V gene data show CDR1 as SGHRS and CDR2 as YFSETQ. CDR3 DNA: TGCGCCAGCAGCCCGGGACTAGCGGGAACGAAGGACACCGGGGAGCTGTTTTTT. It codes for CASSPGLAGTKDTGELFF.

The chain recombines TRBV15 with TRBJ2-3, with TRBD2 as a possible D gene (6 bases). The germline V and J ends were trimmed by 1 base and 2 bases, with 13 bases remaining between them. The germline CDR1 and CDR2 sequences are LNHNV and YYDKDF (reference sequence). This CDR3 comprises 16 residues. The CDR3 loop is CATSRGQRAITDTQYF. The CDR3 DNA follows: TGTGCCACCAGCAGAGGTCAGCGGGCTATCACAGATACGCAGTATTTT.